Presented here are 24 T cell receptor beta chains from one specimen sequenced in a study of T cell responses to AZD1222 COVID-19 vaccine. Sequenced by immunoSEQ multiplex PCR; TCRdb stores in-frame clones only, minus some. Of some 97,000 clones listed, roughly 89% are singletons. Material: peripheral blood, obtained on day 0 of AZD1222 vaccination. All receptors derive from an adult in good health.

This rearrangement joins TRBV15 to TRBJ1-1; D perhaps matches TRBD1 (5 bases). The V gene's germline CDR1 is LNHNV and CDR2 YYDKDF (reference sequence). This CDR3 contains 15 residues. V shed 0 bases and J shed 6 bases, with 14 bases lying between them. The DNA for the CDR3 is TGTGCCACCAGCAGAGATATAGGGGTACAGGCTGAAGCTTTCTTT. It codes for CATSRDIGVQAEAFF.

The chain uses TRBV19 and TRBJ1-6; 7 bases agree with TRBD1. Germline V gives CDR1 LNHDA, CDR2 SQIVND (reference sequence). J lost 5 bases, V lost 3 bases, and 13 bases had no gene match. The CDR3 totals 18 residues. Here the CDR3 reads CASSMLRQGKSNNSPLHF. DNA for the CDR3: TGTGCCAGTAGTATGCTCCGACAGGGCAAATCGAATAATTCACCCCTCCACTTT.

This clone showed up just once. The rearrangement links TRBV2 to TRBJ1-5; 11 bases align to TRBD1. Germline assignment: CDR1 SNHLY and CDR2 FYNNEI. This CDR3 has 15 residues. With V trimmed by 5 bases and J by 7 bases, 7 bases remained unmatched. CDR3 sequence: CASSPGQGAGQPQHF. The CDR3, as DNA: TGTGCCAGCAGTCCAGGACAGGGGGCAGGGCAGCCCCAGCATTTT.

As concerns this clone: The sample has other DNA sequences that encode this CDR3 too. J is TRBJ1-5 and V is TRBV2, with 7 bases that match TRBD1. Germline CDR1 and CDR2: SNHLY and FYNNEI. The CDR3 totals 14 residues. Unmatched junction bases numbered 1, after V lost 4 bases and J lost 1 base. The CDR3: CASSGQGSNQPQHF. The CDR3, as DNA: TGTGCCAGCAGTGGACAGGGAAGCAATCAGCCCCAGCATTTT.

The chain uses TRBV20-1 and TRBJ2-5; possibly TRBD2 for D (5 bases). The V gene lost 3 bases and the J gene lost 7 bases, with 12 bases spanning the gap. The CDR3 is 12 amino acids. The germline CDR1 and CDR2 sequences are DFQATT and SNEGSKA (reference sequence). The CDR3 sequence: CSASSVPSTQYF. CDR3 sequence (DNA): TGCAGTGCTAGTAGCGTACCCTCGACCCAGTACTTC.

The chain couples TRBV5-1 to TRBJ2-7; no clear D. Trimming cost V 0 bases and J 3 bases, with 13 bases left between them. CDR1 and CDR2 (germline): SGHRS, YFSETQ. The CDR3 runs 15 residues. CDR3 sequence reads: CASSLVPGLNYEQYF. CDR3 coding DNA: TGCGCCAGCAGCTTGGTCCCGGGTCTGAACTACGAGCAGTACTTC.

The chain has TRBV19 and TRBJ1-1; D not certain. This CDR3 comprises 14 residues. Looked up from germline, CDR1 is LNHDA and CDR2 is SQIVND (reference sequence). The V and J ends lost 8 bases and 1 base respectively, with 14 bases between them. CDR3 protein: CASSLFWTNTEAFF. CDR3 DNA: TGTGCCAGTTCCCTCTTTTGGACGAACACTGAAGCTTTCTTT.

The count of this clone is one. The chain employs TRBV2 and TRBJ2-7; TRBD1 might be the D (6 bases). The CDR3 contains 12 residues. Germline V lookup: CDR1 SNHLY, CDR2 FYNNEI. The CDR3 nucleotides read TGTGCGAGTCTGGACAGACTCTACGAGCAGTACTTC. It codes for CASLDRLYEQYF.

V is TRBV7-8 and J is TRBJ2-5, with D perhaps matching TRBD1 (5 bases). Trimming cost V 5 bases and J 5 bases, with 12 bases left between them. The germline V gene encodes CDR1 SGHVS and CDR2 FQNEAQ. The CDR3 contains 13 residues. As DNA, the CDR3 is TGTGCCAGCAGCGTTGGGGCCGAGGAGACCCAGTACTTC. Translated: CASSVGAEETQYF.

J is TRBJ1-1 and V is TRBV19; D is perhaps TRBD1 (5 bases). Trimming cost V 4 bases and J 7 bases, with 13 bases left between them. This CDR3 has 13 residues. Germline V gene data show CDR1 as LNHDA and CDR2 as SQIVND (reference sequence). The CDR3 DNA is TGTGCCAGTAGTAAACGGGGACTGATTGAAGCTTTCTTT. It codes for CASSKRGLIEAFF.

This chain uses TRBV9 with TRBJ1-3; 8 bases are shared with TRBD1. V shed 0 bases and J 4 bases; nucleotides not matched to a gene: 6. CDR3 length: 16 residues. CDR1 is SGDLS and CDR2 is YYNGEE in the germline V gene. This CDR3 reads CASSVVATGAGNTIYF. For the CDR3, the DNA is TGTGCCAGCAGCGTAGTAGCGACAGGGGCAGGAAACACCATATATTTT. Variable domain in full (rest from reference TRBV9 and TRBJ1-3): DSGVTQTPKHLITATGQRVTLRCSPRSGDLSVYWYQQSLDQGLQFLIQYYNGEERAKGNILERFSAQQFPDLHSELNLSSLELGDSALYFCASSVVATGAGNTIYFGEGSWLTVV.

The chain recombines TRBV5-1 with TRBJ1-4, with no clear D. The germline gives CDR1 SGHRS, CDR2 YFSETQ. The V and J ends lost 0 bases and 8 bases respectively, with 17 bases between them. There are 16 residues in the CDR3. CDR3 region: CASSLVVEGVFEKLFF. The CDR3 DNA follows: TGCGCCAGCAGCTTGGTCGTCGAGGGCGTTTTCGAAAAACTGTTTTTT.

CDR3 in amino acids: CASSLWGGYGEKLFF. The CDR3 DNA follows: TGTGCCAGCAGTTTATGGGGGGGATATGGCGAAAAACTGTTTTTT. J is TRBJ1-4 and V is TRBV28; perhaps TRBD1 as D (5 bases). Germline lookup yields CDR1 MDHEN and CDR2 SYDVKM. With 0 bases removed from V and 8 bases from J, the gap between germline ends came to 13 bases. This CDR3 region has 15 residues.

The rearrangement links TRBV7-3 to TRBJ2-2, with 7 bases that match TRBD1. Germline assignment: CDR1 SGHTA and CDR2 FQGTGA. V gave up 6 bases and J gave up 4 bases; unmatched junction bases: 11. This CDR3 has 16 amino acids. CDR3: CASSGANRGGTGELFF. The DNA of the CDR3 is TGTGCCAGCAGTGGAGCCAACAGGGGCGGCACCGGGGAGCTGTTTTTT. Complete variable domain (other parts from reference TRBV7-3 and TRBJ2-2): GAGVSQTPSNKVTEKGKYVELRCDPISGHTALYWYRQSLGQGPEFLIYFQGTGAADDSGLPNDRFFAVRPEGSVSTLKIQRTERGDSAVYLCASSGANRGGTGELFFGEGSRLTVL.

The J gene is TRBJ1-2, the V gene TRBV11-1; a weak D match, TRBD1 (6 bases). V lost 5 bases to trimming and J lost 4 bases, with 17 bases between them. In germline, CDR1 is SGHAT, CDR2 FQDESV (reference sequence). The length of the CDR3 is 15 residues. CDR3 DNA: TGTGCCAGCAGCCTGCCAGGGGTCCCATCCTATGGCTACACCTTC. It is translated as CASSLPGVPSYGYTF.

This rearrangement joins TRBV21-1 to TRBJ2-7. TRBV21-1 is labeled a pseudogene. CDR3 size: 13 residues. The CDR3 DNA sequence: TGTGCCAGCAGCAAAAGACGCTCCTACGAGCAGTACTTC. Protein sequence: CASSKRRSYEQYF.

This sequence joins TRBV3-1 (or the pseudogene TRBV3-2) and TRBJ2-1; TRBD2 aligns across 13 bases. The germline V gene has CDR1 LGHDT and CDR2 YNNKEL (reference sequence). The V segment lost 1 base and the J segment 0 bases; nucleotides outside the gene matches: 3. The CDR3 is 18 residues long. This chain's CDR3 is CASSQGLAGGSSYNEQFF. Here the CDR3 DNA reads TGTGCCAGCAGCCAAGGACTAGCGGGGGGTAGCTCCTACAATGAGCAGTTCTTC.

This chain uses TRBV5-1 with TRBJ2-1, with D perhaps matching TRBD1 (6 bases). This CDR3 has 15 residues. V lost 4 bases, J lost 2 bases, and 13 bases lay in between. Germline-derived CDR1 and CDR2 are SGHRS and YFSETQ. DNA of the CDR3: TGCGCCAGCAGCGTAGACAGGTCCCCCTACAATGAGCAGTTCTTC. Amino acid sequence: CASSVDRSPYNEQFF.

The rearrangement joins TRBV15 to TRBJ2-1, with D unresolved. In germline, CDR1 is LNHNV, CDR2 YYDKDF (reference sequence). V lost 5 bases and J lost 8, with 16 bases in between. The CDR3 extends over 14 amino acids. CDR3 in amino acids: CATSRRTDWDEQFF. As DNA, the CDR3 is TGTGCCACCAGCCGAAGGACCGATTGGGATGAGCAGTTCTTC.

V is TRBV3-1 (or the pseudogene TRBV3-2) and J is TRBJ2-7; D unclear. Trimming pared 4 bases from V and 3 bases from J, leaving 7 bases between. The CDR3 contains 12 residues. Germline V lookup: CDR1 LGHDT, CDR2 YNNKEL (reference sequence). The CDR3 sequence: CASSPSNYEQYF. In DNA, the CDR3 is TGTGCCAGCAGCCCCTCAAACTACGAGCAGTACTTC.

The chain has TRBV3-1 (or the pseudogene TRBV3-2) and TRBJ1-2; 9 bases map to TRBD1. The CDR3 extends over 18 amino acids. After removal of 2 bases from V and 13 bases from J, the junction contained 23 bases not matched to a gene. Looked up from germline, CDR1 is LGHDT and CDR2 is YNNKEL (reference sequence). Here the CDR3 reads CASSQMPPIRDRVLTTTF. CDR3 coding DNA: TGTGCCAGCAGCCAAATGCCTCCAATCCGGGACAGGGTCCTAACGACCACCTTC.

This clone has only one observation. The chain links TRBV6-5 to TRBJ2-7; 7 bases are shared with TRBD1. There are 14 residues in the CDR3. Germline V lookup: CDR1 MNHEY, CDR2 SVGAGI. V gave up 4 bases and J gave up 1 base; unmatched junction bases: 4. The CDR3 DNA follows: TGTGCCAGCAGTTCGGGACAGCCTTCCTACGAGCAGTACTTC. Protein product: CASSSGQPSYEQYF.

V is TRBV28 and J is TRBJ1-2; 7 nucleotides agree with TRBD1. The trim removed 5 bases at V and 4 bases at J, leaving 7 bases unmatched. The CDR3 is 14 residues long. Germline values: CDR1 MDHEN, CDR2 SYDVKM. The chain's CDR3 is CASSKGDRVYGYTF. As DNA, the CDR3 is TGTGCCAGCAGTAAAGGGGACAGAGTCTATGGCTACACCTTC.

This clone was recorded many times. V gene TRBV6-5 combines with J gene TRBJ1-6; no firm D call. Trimming pared 6 bases from V and 10 bases from J, leaving 13 bases between. Per the germline V gene, CDR1 is MNHEY and CDR2 is SVGAGI. This CDR3 spans 13 amino acids. The CDR3 loop reads CASRGSTGSPLHF. The CDR3 DNA reads TGTGCCAGCAGGGGGTCCACGGGATCACCCCTCCACTTT.